These T cell receptor beta chains were read from a single sample in a study of T cell changes during pregnancy in multiple sclerosis. Sequencing used immunoSEQ multiplex PCR; TCRdb keeps in-frame clones, though not all of them. The data hold about 49,000 clones, with 85% to 95% observed a single time. The sample in question was CD8+ T cells from peripheral blood mononuclear cells, obtained before pregnancy. The receptor set was obtained from a female donor with multiple sclerosis, enrolled in a pregnancy study. Each CDR3 is given with its conserved first and last residue. Fields, in order: V gene, clone size, D gene, J gene, CDR3 DNA, CDR3 protein. The D gene is left open where the match is weak. Only part of the rows carry a size: once, few, many, or a class if the clone is expanded.

TRBV5-1	-	TRBD2	TRBJ2-7	TGCGCCAGCAGCCTAGGACTAGCGGGAAACTACGAGCAGTACTTC	CASSLGLAGNYEQYF
TRBV9	-	-	TRBJ1-1	TGTGCCAGCAGCGGGGAGGGGGGGCCGAACACTGAAGCTTTCTTT	CASSGEGGPNTEAFF
TRBV7-2	-	TRBD2	TRBJ2-1	TGTGCCAGCAGCTTAAGCCTAGCGGGAGGTAGGAATGAGCAGTTCTTC	CASSLSLAGGRNEQFF
TRBV9	-	TRBD2	TRBJ2-2	TGTGCCAGCAGCATGGGGACTAGCGGGAGGGGGACCGGGGAGCTGTTTTTT	CASSMGTSGRGTGELFF
TRBV23-1	-	-	TRBJ2-1	TGCGCCAGCAGTCAAGCTAGAAATGAGCAGTTCTTC	CASSQARNEQFF
TRBV5-8	-	-	TRBJ2-1	TGTGCCAGCAGCTTCGGACAAGCCTCTTCCTACAATGAGCAGTTCTTC	CASSFGQASSYNEQFF
TRBV11-2	few	TRBD2	TRBJ2-1	TGTGCCAGCAGCTCCCCTAGCGGGAGGCCGAATGAGCAGTTCTTC	CASSSPSGRPNEQFF
TRBV5-1	-	TRBD2	TRBJ2-7	TGCGCCAGCAGCTTCCGGGAGGGCCACTACGAGCAGTACTTC	CASSFREGHYEQYF
TRBV19	-	-	TRBJ1-5	TGTGCCAGTAGTTCGGACAGATATAGCAATCAGCCCCAGCATTTT	CASSSDRYSNQPQHF
TRBV19	-	TRBD1	TRBJ1-1	TGTGCCAGTAGTCCAGGGGGTATTACTGAAGCTTTCTTT	CASSPGGITEAFF
TRBV5-6	once	TRBD2	TRBJ2-5	TGTGCCAGCAGCCGGGGGGGCCAAGAGACCCAGTACTTC	CASSRGGQETQYF
TRBV5-6	-	-	TRBJ2-5	TGTGCCAGCAGTATACAAGAGACCCAGTACTTC	CASSIQETQYF
TRBV6-5	-	TRBD2	TRBJ2-7	TGTGCCAGCAGTATAGGGACTAGCGGGATTTACGAGCAGTACTTC	CASSIGTSGIYEQYF
TRBV9	-	-	TRBJ2-2	TGTGCCAGCAGCAAACAGGATCCGAACACCGGGGAGCTGTTTTTT	CASSKQDPNTGELFF
TRBV7-9	-	TRBD2	TRBJ2-1	TGTGCCAGCAGCTTACAGAGCGGGAGCCGTTACAATGAGCAGTTCTTC	CASSLQSGSRYNEQFF
TRBV21-1	-	-	TRBJ2-1	TGTGCCAGCAGCAAAGGCGGGACCCATATGTGGGGCAATGAGCAGTTCTTC	CASSKGGTHMWGNEQFF
TRBV19	-	TRBD2	TRBJ2-1	TGTGCCAGCTCTAGCGGGGCAGCCAATGAGCAGTTCTTC	CASSSGAANEQFF